This T cell receptor beta chain was identified during a study of T cell responses to AZD1222 COVID-19 vaccine. J was trimmed by 4 bases and V by 1 base; bases with no gene match: 7. CDR3 size: 15 residues. Germline values: CDR1 SGHTA, CDR2 FQGNSA. The data were produced by immunoSEQ multiplex PCR, yet TCRdb's version contains in-frame clones alone and is incomplete. This sample carries under 150,000 clones, approximately 94% of them seen once, and the ten largest clones take around 5.4%. The sequence derives from an adult in good health. The source material was peripheral blood, sampled on day 0 of AZD1222 vaccination. The J gene is TRBJ2-7, the V gene TRBV7-2, with 7 bases aligning to TRBD2. The CDR3 DNA reads as TGTGCCAGCAGCTTAGTGGGGGAGGGCCTATACGAGCAGTACTTC. Translating it yields CASSLVGEGLYEQYF.